These 31 T cell receptor beta chains came from one sample sequenced in a study of Ad26.COV2.S vaccination and SARS-CoV-2 variants. The repertoire was sequenced with immunoSEQ multiplex PCR; TCRdb's copy has only in-frame clones and lacks some. The sample records a few hundred thousand clones, around 82% being singletons. Treatment denoted: some 20 received Ad26.COV2.S at low or high dose, single or two shots; roughly five received placebo; per-sample allocation not given. Repertoires come from day 63 after the first vaccine or placebo injection. The specimen was peripheral blood, collected in a trial of Ad26.COV2.S vaccine versus placebo. The origin of the receptors is a person aged 18-60 years who received the Ad26.COV2.S COVID-19 vaccine or a placebo.

The CDR3 sequence: CASSSGAYEQYF. CDR3 in DNA: TGTGCCAGCAGCTCAGGGGCTTACGAGCAGTACTTC. This chain uses TRBV7-9 with TRBJ2-7, with D maybe TRBD1 (6 bases). The CDR3 is made up of 12 amino acids. Germline V gives CDR1 SEHNR, CDR2 FQNEAQ (reference sequence). V lost 4 bases and J lost 4, with 8 bases in between.

The chain links TRBV13 to TRBJ2-5; TRBD1 agrees at 10 bases. Germline V gene data show CDR1 as PRHDT and CDR2 as FYEKMQ (reference sequence). V shed 3 bases and J 1 base; nucleotides not matched to a gene: 11. This CDR3 is 18 amino acids long. The CDR3 nucleotides read TGTGCCAGCAGCTTTGTGGACAGGGGGACCACTCCCCAAGAGACCCAGTACTTC. Its protein product is CASSFVDRGTTPQETQYF.

This sequence joins TRBV10-1 and TRBJ2-5, with no clear D. Trimming shortened V by 3 bases and J by 4 bases, and 3 bases separated the two germline ends. The CDR3 length is 11 residues. Looked up from germline, CDR1 is WNHNN and CDR2 is SYGVQD (reference sequence). DNA for the CDR3: TGCGCCAGCAGTGATCGAGAGACCCAGTACTTC. It is translated as CASSDRETQYF.

This clone was picked up one time. This rearrangement joins TRBV7-2 to TRBJ1-1; D is perhaps TRBD1 (6 bases). The germline gives CDR1 SGHTA, CDR2 FQGNSA. CDR3 length equals 13 residues. Trimming removed 7 bases from V and 7 bases from J, with 16 bases in between. The CDR3 DNA is TGTGCCAGCAAACCCCCCATCAGGGGTGAAGCTTTCTTT. Its protein is CASKPPIRGEAFF. The variable domain in full, completed from reference TRBV7-2 and TRBJ1-1, reads GAGVSQSPSNKVTEKGKDVELRCDPISGHTALYWYRQSLGQGLEFLIYFQGNSAPDKSGLPSDRFSAERTGGSVSTLTIQRTQQEDSAVYLCASKPPIRGEAFFGQGTRLTVV.

V gene TRBV7-2 combines with J gene TRBJ1-1; 7 bases map to TRBD1. The CDR3 runs to 13 residues. Per the germline V gene, CDR1 is SGHTA and CDR2 is FQGNSA. V lost 0 bases to trimming and J lost 12 bases; unmatched junction nucleotides: 7. CDR3 protein: CASSLAIGGISFF. The CDR3 coding sequence is TGTGCCAGCAGCTTAGCCATAGGGGGCATATCTTTCTTT.

V is TRBV5-1 and J is TRBJ1-1; D is unresolved. The ends were cut back, 0 bases at V and 1 base at J, with 7 bases in the middle. Germline V lookup: CDR1 SGHRS, CDR2 YFSETQ. The CDR3 loop spans 14 amino acids. CDR3 nucleotide sequence: TGCGCCAGCAGCTTGGGGCAGCCGAACACTGAAGCTTTCTTT. This sequence encodes CASSLGQPNTEAFF.

The chain uses TRBV19 and TRBJ1-1; 7 bases agree with TRBD1. The CDR3 totals 13 residues. After removal of 2 bases from V and 8 bases from J, the junction contained 5 bases not matched to a gene. Germline V lookup: CDR1 LNHDA, CDR2 SQIVND (reference sequence). The CDR3 nucleotides are TGTGCCAGTAGTATAATGGGGACAGCGGAAGCTTTCTTT. Its translation is CASSIMGTAEAFF.

This chain connects TRBV7-8 to TRBJ1-1; D is uncertain. Looked up from germline, CDR1 is SGHVS and CDR2 is FQNEAQ. The CDR3 totals 13 residues. V shed 1 base and J shed 11 bases, with 14 bases lying between them. CDR3: CASSLDPKGVAFF. CDR3 coding DNA: TGTGCCAGCAGCTTAGACCCCAAGGGAGTTGCTTTCTTT.

The rearrangement links TRBV2 to TRBJ2-7, with D possibly being TRBD2 (6 bases). This CDR3 contains 14 residues. CDR1 is SNHLY, CDR2 FYNNEI, per germline. The V end was cut by 4 bases, the J end by 4 bases, with 14 bases between. The CDR3 bases are TGTGCCAGCAGTGGTCAGCTAGCGAGTTACGAGCAGTACTTC. Translated, it gives CASSGQLASYEQYF.

The chain links TRBV24-1 to TRBJ1-5; maybe TRBD1 (5 bases). CDR3 length equals 14 residues. V shed 9 bases and J shed 4 bases, with 15 bases lying between them. CDR1 KGHDR and CDR2 SFDVKD come from the germline V gene. CDR3 nucleotides: TGTGCCACCTCTCGGGGGAATCTAAATCAGCCCCAGCATTTT. Its protein is CATSRGNLNQPQHF.

This chain connects TRBV7-3 to TRBJ2-7; 9 nucleotides agree with TRBD2. CDR3 length equals 13 residues. J was trimmed by 3 bases and V by 5 bases; bases with no gene match: 2. The germline CDR1 and CDR2 sequences are SGHTA and FQGTGA. As DNA, the CDR3 is TGTGCCAGCAGCGAACTAGCGGGCTACGAGCAGTACTTC. Protein: CASSELAGYEQYF.

The rearrangement joins TRBV7-6 to TRBJ2-7; no firm D call. V was clipped by 1 base and J by 3 bases, with 7 bases between them. Germline V gene lookup returns CDR1 SGHVS and CDR2 FNYEAQ. The CDR3 has 13 amino acids. The CDR3 loop is CASSLGVVYEQYF. The CDR3 DNA is TGTGCCAGCAGCTTAGGGGTAGTCTACGAGCAGTACTTC. Full variable domain (missing parts from reference TRBV7-6 and TRBJ2-7): GAGVSQSPRYKVTKRGQDVALRCDPISGHVSLYWYRQALGQGPEFLTYFNYEAQQDKSGLPNDRFSAERPEGSISTLTIQRTEQRDSAMYRCASSLGVVYEQYFGPGTRLTVT.

The CDR3 loop is CSVAQRNQETQYF. The CDR3 DNA reads as TGCAGCGTTGCCCAGCGGAACCAAGAGACCCAGTACTTC. This chain connects TRBV29-1 to TRBJ2-5; tentatively, D is TRBD2 (5 bases). Trimming pared 4 bases from V and 0 bases from J, leaving 9 bases between. This CDR3 spans 13 amino acids. Germline CDR1 and CDR2: SQVTM and ANQGSEA.

CDR3 loop: CAITGTGSEGYTF. The CDR3 region has the DNA TGTGCCATCACCGGGACAGGGTCGGAGGGCTACACCTTC. The chain links TRBV10-3 to TRBJ1-2, with 9 nucleotides matching TRBD1. The V gene's germline CDR1 is ENHRY and CDR2 SYGVKD. The CDR3 is made up of 13 amino acids. The V and J ends lost 7 bases and 8 bases, in that order; junction bases with no gene match: 8.

CDR3 region: CATSTHSGRNEQFF. The CDR3, as DNA: TGTGCCACCTCAACCCATAGCGGGAGGAATGAGCAGTTCTTC. The rearrangement uses TRBV11-3 and TRBJ2-1; 10 nucleotides match TRBD2. The germline CDR1 and CDR2 sequences are SGHNT and YENEEA. V lost 10 bases, J lost 7 bases, and 10 bases stayed unmatched. The CDR3 has 14 residues.

The V gene is TRBV7-2, the J gene TRBJ2-3, with 8 nucleotides matching TRBD2. V lost 5 bases, J lost 2 bases, and 3 bases stayed unmatched. CDR1 and CDR2 from the germline V gene are SGHTA and FQGNSA. CDR3 length: 14 residues. The CDR3 DNA reads TGTGCCAGCAGCCCGGGGGGGATCACAGATACGCAGTATTTT. Translation gives CASSPGGITDTQYF.

The chain carries TRBV29-1 and TRBJ2-1; the match to TRBD2 covers 11 bases. Trimming removed 5 bases from V and 6 bases from J; junction bases left unmatched: 6. The germline gives CDR1 SQVTM, CDR2 ANQGSEA. The CDR3 runs 14 residues. CDR3 sequence reads: CSVTSSGRGNEQFF. The CDR3 DNA sequence: TGCAGCGTTACGAGTAGCGGGAGGGGCAATGAGCAGTTCTTC.

V usage is TRBV14 and J usage is TRBJ2-1; D call uncertain. This CDR3 has 16 residues. Germline CDR1 SGHDN, CDR2 FVKESK. V lost 1 base and J 5 bases, leaving 15 bases between the germline ends. The CDR3 loop is CASSQVSGSGDNEQFF. CDR3 nucleotides: TGTGCCAGCAGCCAAGTTTCCGGATCCGGAGACAATGAGCAGTTCTTC.

There are a few counts of this clone. The CDR3 DNA is TGCGCCAGCAGTGAGGTGGGAACTAGCGGGACTTACGAGCAGTACTTC. As protein: CASSEVGTSGTYEQYF. The chain couples TRBV10-1 to TRBJ2-7; 10 bases agree with TRBD2. The V and J ends lost 2 bases and 4 bases, in that order; junction bases with no gene match: 8. CDR1 is WNHNN, CDR2 SYGVQD, per germline (reference sequence). The CDR3 runs 16 residues.

CDR3 residues: CASSPGSWTGSYEQYF. CDR3 bases: TGTGCCAGTAGCCCAGGTTCCTGGACAGGGTCCTACGAGCAGTACTTC. The chain recombines TRBV19 with TRBJ2-7; 8 bases align to TRBD1. The CDR3 covers 16 residues. V gave up 6 bases and J gave up 1 base; unmatched junction bases: 11. Germline CDR1 and CDR2: LNHDA and SQIVND (reference sequence).

This chain connects TRBV10-2 to TRBJ2-1; D perhaps matches TRBD2 (6 bases). Per the germline V gene, CDR1 is WSHSY and CDR2 is SAAADI. V was clipped by 7 bases and J by 3 bases, with 22 bases between them. The CDR3 has 17 residues. CDR3 sequence reads: CASNPLETRDSYNEQFF. CDR3 bases: TGCGCCAGCAACCCCCTGGAGACTAGAGATAGCTACAATGAGCAGTTCTTC.

For the CDR3, the DNA is TGCGCCAGCAGCTTACGCGGGGATGGGGCCAACGTCCTGACTTTC. Its translation: CASSLRGDGANVLTF. The chain couples TRBV5-1 to TRBJ2-6; D may be TRBD2 (6 bases). Trimming left V 2 bases short and J 3 bases short, with 9 bases between. Germline loops: CDR1 SGHRS, CDR2 YFSETQ. CDR3 length: 15 residues.

In nucleotides, the CDR3 is TGTGCCATCCAACAGGGGGCGAGCCCTAACTATGGCTACACCTTC. Translated: CAIQQGASPNYGYTF. This chain links TRBV21-1 with TRBJ1-2; TRBD1 reflects the table's D call only, with no check against the DNA. TRBV21-1 is shown as a pseudogene. CDR3 length: 15 residues.

The V and J genes are TRBV13 and TRBJ1-2; 9 bases are shared with TRBD1. The germline CDR1 and CDR2 sequences are PRHDT and FYEKMQ (reference sequence). This CDR3 has 17 amino acids. V lost 3 bases and J lost 3; bases outside the gene matches: 11. The CDR3: CASSLHPPGQGDYGYTF. DNA of the CDR3: TGTGCCAGCAGCTTGCATCCGCCGGGACAGGGAGACTATGGCTACACCTTC.

The V gene is TRBV6-5, the J gene TRBJ1-1; 9 positions match TRBD1. This CDR3 region has 14 residues. In germline, CDR1 is MNHEY, CDR2 SVGAGI. V trimming: 7 bases; J trimming: 8 bases; junction bases outside the gene matches: 11. The CDR3 here is CASTRETGGVEAFF. The CDR3 DNA follows: TGTGCCAGCACGCGGGAGACAGGGGGGGTCGAAGCTTTCTTT.

V usage is TRBV3-1 (or the pseudogene TRBV3-2) and J usage is TRBJ2-2; D is uncertain. The CDR3 runs to 18 residues. V lost 4 bases and J lost 3, with 21 bases in between. Looked up from germline, CDR1 is LGHDT and CDR2 is YNNKEL (reference sequence). Here the CDR3 DNA reads TGTGCCAGCAGCCTATGCCGGTCTACCCCCTGTGACACCGGGGAGCTGTTTTTT. Its translation: CASSLCRSTPCDTGELFF.

CDR3 residues: CASSLGLAGGPGQETQYF. Here the CDR3 DNA reads TGTGCCAGCAGCCTCGGACTAGCGGGGGGGCCGGGCCAAGAGACCCAGTACTTC. This chain links TRBV7-9 with TRBJ2-5, with 15 bases aligning to TRBD2. This CDR3 spans 18 amino acids. Per the germline V gene, CDR1 is SEHNR and CDR2 is FQNEAQ (reference sequence). Trimming cost V 5 bases and J 1 base; bases outside gene matches: 8.

This clone was observed a handful of times. The chain employs TRBV10-2 and TRBJ2-7, with D hard to call. From germline, CDR1 is WSHSY and CDR2 SAAADI. Trimming left V 3 bases short and J 6 bases short, with 6 bases between. The CDR3 runs 11 residues. The CDR3 protein is CASSDRGEQYF. CDR3 sequence (DNA): TGCGCCAGCAGTGATAGAGGCGAGCAGTACTTC.

CDR3 loop: CASSIGRKDPMNTEAFF. The CDR3 region has the DNA TGTGCCAGTAGTATAGGTCGGAAGGACCCAATGAACACTGAAGCTTTCTTT. The chain joins TRBV19 to TRBJ1-1; D uncertain. CDR3 size: 17 residues. The ends were cut back, 1 base at V and 0 bases at J, with 15 bases in the middle. Germline V CDR1 and CDR2: LNHDA, SQIVND (reference sequence).

This clone appeared once. The CDR3 sequence is CAYNSPPGGAGQPQHF. The CDR3 nucleotides read TGTGCCTACAACTCCCCCCCCGGGGGGGCTGGACAGCCCCAGCATTTT. The chain employs TRBV30 and TRBJ1-5; D possibly corresponds to TRBD1 (6 bases). The CDR3 is made up of 16 amino acids. V lost 7 bases and J lost 7, with 26 bases in between. The germline V gene has CDR1 GTSNPN and CDR2 SVGIG (reference sequence).

The chain employs TRBV9 and TRBJ2-5; no clear D. Germline CDR1 reads SGDLS; CDR2 reads YYNGEE. V was cut by 1 base and J by 2 bases, with 9 bases left in between. The CDR3 runs 14 residues. The CDR3 coding sequence is TGTGCCAGCAGCGTACGTGCAGGTCAAGAGACCCAGTACTTC. As protein: CASSVRAGQETQYF.